This T cell receptor (beta chain) was captured in a study of blood T cell repertoires in COVID-19. About the study: T cells, B-cell-depleted T cells, or PBMCs provided the cDNA or gDNA that served as material.

V was shortened by 0 bases and J by 3 bases, with 4 bases between the two germline ends. Germline assignment: CDR1 SGHRS and CDR2 YFSETQ. The CDR3 runs 12 residues. Only in-frame clones appear in the TCRdb table, and some are missing; sequencing was by immunoSEQ multiplex PCR. The table records some 180,000 clones, under 85% of them present only once. Sequencing was carried out using peripheral blood. This TCR was sampled from a human donor in a cohort sampled during active COVID-19. The chain joins TRBV5-1 to TRBJ2-7; no clear D gene. The CDR3 bases are TGCGCCAGCAGCTTGGATAACTACGAGCAGTACTTC. Translating gives CASSLDNYEQYF.